This T cell receptor (beta chain) is drawn from a study of shared clonotypes between healthy human individuals. Sequencing used immunoSEQ multiplex PCR; TCRdb keeps in-frame clones, though not all of them. This table holds about half a million clones, 78% found once. The CDR3 contains 14 residues. The V gene end was trimmed by 5 bases and the J gene end by 5 bases; junction bases not matched to a gene: 7. CDR1 and CDR2 (germline): SGHRS, YFSETQ. The source material was PBMCs. The gene calls are TRBV5-1 and TRBJ2-5; 9 bases agree with TRBD1. The origin of this receptor is a woman aged 40 to 50 in good health. Some clones in this sample may be carry-over from other donors' samples. The CDR3 loop is CASRNGQGLETQYF. CDR3 bases: TGCGCCAGCAGGAATGGACAGGGGTTGGAGACCCAGTACTTC.